This TCR beta chain was recovered during a study of T cell repertoires in cytomegalovirus infection (dated by TCRdb to about 2019). With regard to the full study: Alongside well-studied HLA-B-restricted epitopes, the peptide stimulations were aimed at recently identified HLA-C-restricted CMV epitopes, whose presentation resists viral immunomodulation. Because public TCR beta signatures pointed to carriage of CMV infection together with the matching HLA type, the HLA type of each donor mattered for the analysis.

Read against the paper, the sample's treatment or condition label means: in vitro stimulation with specific CMV peptide epitopes to enrich CMV-specific T cells. Findings and caveats that apply to the study as a whole: Cumulative frequency of public TCR beta family members discriminated carriers of CMV infection plus the relevant HLA type in this cohort and an independent approximately 350-donor cohort. The ex vivo response was dominated by HLA-C-restricted CMV-specific TCR beta clonotypes, and the single most frequent clonotype in two of eight donors was supplied by these HLA-C-restricted clonotypes.

Sequenced on an Illumina HiSeq 1500. TCRdb itself trimmed the public reads at Q25 with fastp, ran MiXCR and retained productive beta chains. CDR3 protein duplicates are merged, each entry listing the most common genes and DNA. Across this sample there are roughly 990,000 distinct CDR3 sequences, with less than 40% seen only once. The top ten hold roughly an eighth of the sample. The trim is 0 bases for V and 1 base for J, with a gap of 15 bases between the germline ends. CDR1 is given as SGHDN and CDR2 as FVKESK, both from the germline V gene. The CDR3 has 17 amino acids, counting the end cysteine and phenylalanine. The kept DNA is CDR3 alone, 51 bases in frame from the first base. This clonotype was seen more than once but under ten times. Its antigen is currently not known. Per-nucleotide qualities are absent, and no much larger clonotype sits a single base away.

Sequenced material: cultured CD8+ T cells from PBMCs, taken from culture after CMV antigen stimulation. The rearrangement combines TRBV14 with TRBJ1-1; the D segment cannot be called with confidence. The sequence was obtained from a human donor in good health (CMV status not recorded). Some clones in this sample may be carry-over from other donors' samples. The nucleotide sequence reads as follows: TGTGCCAGCAGCCAAGATATATACCATGGGTGGAACACTGAAGCTTTCTTT. Its translation reads: CASSQDIYHGWNTEAFF. The entire variable domain, with the stretches around the CDR3 drawn from the reference TRBV14 and TRBJ1-1 proteins, is EAGVTQFPSHSVIEKGQTVTLRCDPISGHDNLYWYRRVMGKEIKFLLHFVKESKQDESGMPNNRFLAERTGGTYSTLKVQPAELEDSGVYFCASSQDIYHGWNTEAFFGQGTRLTVV.